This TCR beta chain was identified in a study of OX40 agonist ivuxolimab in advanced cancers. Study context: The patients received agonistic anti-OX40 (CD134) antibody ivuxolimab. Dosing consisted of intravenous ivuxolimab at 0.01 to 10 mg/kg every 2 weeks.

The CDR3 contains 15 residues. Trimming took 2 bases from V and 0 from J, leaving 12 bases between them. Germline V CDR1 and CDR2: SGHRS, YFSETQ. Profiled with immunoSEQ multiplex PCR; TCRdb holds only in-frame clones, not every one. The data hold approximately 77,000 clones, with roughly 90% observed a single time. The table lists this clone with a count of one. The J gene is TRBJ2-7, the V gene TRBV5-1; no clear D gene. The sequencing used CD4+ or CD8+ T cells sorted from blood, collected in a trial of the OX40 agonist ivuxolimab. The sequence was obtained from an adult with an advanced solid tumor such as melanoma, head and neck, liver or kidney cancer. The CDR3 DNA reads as TGCGCCAGCAGCTTAGACCCGGGCGTCTCCTACGAGCAGTACTTC. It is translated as CASSLDPGVSYEQYF.